Listed here are 9 T cell receptor beta chains from one sample, sequenced in a study of cytomegalovirus exposure and HLA in healthy donors. The PCR had 60 Vbeta and 13 Jbeta primers. Sequencing was performed with immunoSEQ multiplex PCR; in TCRdb, only in-frame clones are kept and a portion is missing. The data show 150,000 to 200,000 clones, more than 60% seen once. The material sequenced was PBMCs. All receptors derive from a female donor in good health and CMV-seronegative.

The chain carries TRBV7-2 and TRBJ1-5; D might be TRBD1 (6 bases). V was pared by 2 bases and J by 0 bases, with 8 bases between. This CDR3 has 15 residues. In germline, CDR1 is SGHTA, CDR2 FQGNSA. This chain's CDR3 is CASSLYRASNQPQHF. Written as DNA, the CDR3 is TGTGCCAGCAGCTTATACAGGGCTAGCAATCAGCCCCAGCATTTT.

This chain connects TRBV18 to TRBJ2-5; TRBD1 agrees at 10 bases. The V gene end was trimmed by 4 bases and the J gene end by 5 bases; junction bases not matched to a gene: 1. Germline loops: CDR1 KGHSH, CDR2 LQKENI. The length of the CDR3 is 13 residues. The CDR3 DNA follows: TGTGCCAGCTCACGGGACAGGGGTGAGACCCAGTACTTC. As protein: CASSRDRGETQYF.

This rearrangement joins TRBV7-9 to TRBJ1-4; 9 bases align to TRBD1. This CDR3 contains 14 residues. Germline assignment: CDR1 SEHNR and CDR2 FQNEAQ (reference sequence). V gave up 4 bases and J gave up 7 bases; unmatched junction bases: 4. CDR3 in amino acids: CASSSQGASEKLFF. The DNA for the CDR3 is TGTGCCAGCAGCTCACAGGGGGCGAGTGAAAAACTGTTTTTT.

This clone has a handful of counts. The rearrangement links TRBV7-9 to TRBJ2-5; possible D gene TRBD2, 5 bases. The CDR3 covers 15 residues. V dropped 5 bases and J dropped 5 bases, with 18 bases sitting between them. Germline CDR1 SEHNR, CDR2 FQNEAQ (reference sequence). Here the CDR3 DNA reads TGTGCCAGCAGCCCGGGGATAGGGCTAGGGGAGACCCAGTACTTC. This codes for CASSPGIGLGETQYF.

The V call is TRBV30, the J call TRBJ1-2; possible D gene TRBD1, 6 bases. The V gene lost 3 bases and the J gene lost 1 base, with 12 bases spanning the gap. The germline CDR1 and CDR2 sequences are GTSNPN and SVGIG (reference sequence). This CDR3 contains 14 residues. As DNA, the CDR3 is TGTGCCTGGAGGAGGGGGATAGGTAACTATGGCTACACCTTC. It is translated as CAWRRGIGNYGYTF. Using reference TRBV30 and TRBJ1-2 for the parts outside the CDR3, the full variable domain is SQTIHQWPATLVQPVGSPLSLECTVEGTSNPNLYWYRQAAGRGLQLLFYSVGIGQISSEVPQNLSASRPQDRQFILSSKKLLLSDSGFYLCAWRRGIGNYGYTFGSGTRLTVV.

This clone came up a few times. The V call is TRBV7-3, the J call TRBJ1-2, with D uncertain. The V gene lost 1 base and the J gene lost 8 bases, with 11 bases spanning the gap. The CDR3 spans 13 residues. Germline V lookup: CDR1 SGHTA, CDR2 FQGTGA. DNA for the CDR3: TGTGCCAGCAGCTTAAGCCCGACTGCGGGCTACACCTTC. Protein: CASSLSPTAGYTF. Full variable domain (remainder filled in from reference TRBV7-3 and TRBJ1-2): GAGVSQTPSNKVTEKGKYVELRCDPISGHTALYWYRQSLGQGPEFLIYFQGTGAADDSGLPNDRFFAVRPEGSVSTLKIQRTERGDSAVYLCASSLSPTAGYTFGSGTRLTVV.

The gene calls are TRBV19 and TRBJ1-2; a weak D match, TRBD1 (6 bases). Per germline, CDR1 LNHDA and CDR2 SQIVND (reference sequence). The length of the CDR3 is 14 residues. V was cut by 3 bases and J by 5 bases, with 13 bases left in between. This CDR3 reads CASSMLRGNYGYTF. The CDR3 nucleotides read TGTGCCAGTAGTATGTTAAGGGGGAATTATGGCTACACCTTC.

This chain joins TRBV12-5 and TRBJ2-7; tentatively, D is TRBD2 (5 bases). Germline V gene lookup returns CDR1 LGHNT and CDR2 FRNRAP. This CDR3 region has 14 residues. The V and J ends lost 7 bases and 2 bases respectively, with 15 bases between them. CDR3 sequence reads: CASASGKGPYEQYF. The CDR3 coding sequence is TGTGCTAGTGCCTCGGGGAAAGGGCCCTACGAGCAGTACTTC.

This chain joins TRBV28 and TRBJ2-2; D possibly corresponds to TRBD1 (6 bases). The V end lost 7 bases, the J end lost 1 base, and 10 bases lay between the germline ends. The CDR3 is 14 amino acids. Germline-derived CDR1 and CDR2 are MDHEN and SYDVKM. CDR3 DNA: TGTGCCAGCACCCCGACAGGGAACACCGGGGAGCTGTTTTTT. This gives the protein CASTPTGNTGELFF.